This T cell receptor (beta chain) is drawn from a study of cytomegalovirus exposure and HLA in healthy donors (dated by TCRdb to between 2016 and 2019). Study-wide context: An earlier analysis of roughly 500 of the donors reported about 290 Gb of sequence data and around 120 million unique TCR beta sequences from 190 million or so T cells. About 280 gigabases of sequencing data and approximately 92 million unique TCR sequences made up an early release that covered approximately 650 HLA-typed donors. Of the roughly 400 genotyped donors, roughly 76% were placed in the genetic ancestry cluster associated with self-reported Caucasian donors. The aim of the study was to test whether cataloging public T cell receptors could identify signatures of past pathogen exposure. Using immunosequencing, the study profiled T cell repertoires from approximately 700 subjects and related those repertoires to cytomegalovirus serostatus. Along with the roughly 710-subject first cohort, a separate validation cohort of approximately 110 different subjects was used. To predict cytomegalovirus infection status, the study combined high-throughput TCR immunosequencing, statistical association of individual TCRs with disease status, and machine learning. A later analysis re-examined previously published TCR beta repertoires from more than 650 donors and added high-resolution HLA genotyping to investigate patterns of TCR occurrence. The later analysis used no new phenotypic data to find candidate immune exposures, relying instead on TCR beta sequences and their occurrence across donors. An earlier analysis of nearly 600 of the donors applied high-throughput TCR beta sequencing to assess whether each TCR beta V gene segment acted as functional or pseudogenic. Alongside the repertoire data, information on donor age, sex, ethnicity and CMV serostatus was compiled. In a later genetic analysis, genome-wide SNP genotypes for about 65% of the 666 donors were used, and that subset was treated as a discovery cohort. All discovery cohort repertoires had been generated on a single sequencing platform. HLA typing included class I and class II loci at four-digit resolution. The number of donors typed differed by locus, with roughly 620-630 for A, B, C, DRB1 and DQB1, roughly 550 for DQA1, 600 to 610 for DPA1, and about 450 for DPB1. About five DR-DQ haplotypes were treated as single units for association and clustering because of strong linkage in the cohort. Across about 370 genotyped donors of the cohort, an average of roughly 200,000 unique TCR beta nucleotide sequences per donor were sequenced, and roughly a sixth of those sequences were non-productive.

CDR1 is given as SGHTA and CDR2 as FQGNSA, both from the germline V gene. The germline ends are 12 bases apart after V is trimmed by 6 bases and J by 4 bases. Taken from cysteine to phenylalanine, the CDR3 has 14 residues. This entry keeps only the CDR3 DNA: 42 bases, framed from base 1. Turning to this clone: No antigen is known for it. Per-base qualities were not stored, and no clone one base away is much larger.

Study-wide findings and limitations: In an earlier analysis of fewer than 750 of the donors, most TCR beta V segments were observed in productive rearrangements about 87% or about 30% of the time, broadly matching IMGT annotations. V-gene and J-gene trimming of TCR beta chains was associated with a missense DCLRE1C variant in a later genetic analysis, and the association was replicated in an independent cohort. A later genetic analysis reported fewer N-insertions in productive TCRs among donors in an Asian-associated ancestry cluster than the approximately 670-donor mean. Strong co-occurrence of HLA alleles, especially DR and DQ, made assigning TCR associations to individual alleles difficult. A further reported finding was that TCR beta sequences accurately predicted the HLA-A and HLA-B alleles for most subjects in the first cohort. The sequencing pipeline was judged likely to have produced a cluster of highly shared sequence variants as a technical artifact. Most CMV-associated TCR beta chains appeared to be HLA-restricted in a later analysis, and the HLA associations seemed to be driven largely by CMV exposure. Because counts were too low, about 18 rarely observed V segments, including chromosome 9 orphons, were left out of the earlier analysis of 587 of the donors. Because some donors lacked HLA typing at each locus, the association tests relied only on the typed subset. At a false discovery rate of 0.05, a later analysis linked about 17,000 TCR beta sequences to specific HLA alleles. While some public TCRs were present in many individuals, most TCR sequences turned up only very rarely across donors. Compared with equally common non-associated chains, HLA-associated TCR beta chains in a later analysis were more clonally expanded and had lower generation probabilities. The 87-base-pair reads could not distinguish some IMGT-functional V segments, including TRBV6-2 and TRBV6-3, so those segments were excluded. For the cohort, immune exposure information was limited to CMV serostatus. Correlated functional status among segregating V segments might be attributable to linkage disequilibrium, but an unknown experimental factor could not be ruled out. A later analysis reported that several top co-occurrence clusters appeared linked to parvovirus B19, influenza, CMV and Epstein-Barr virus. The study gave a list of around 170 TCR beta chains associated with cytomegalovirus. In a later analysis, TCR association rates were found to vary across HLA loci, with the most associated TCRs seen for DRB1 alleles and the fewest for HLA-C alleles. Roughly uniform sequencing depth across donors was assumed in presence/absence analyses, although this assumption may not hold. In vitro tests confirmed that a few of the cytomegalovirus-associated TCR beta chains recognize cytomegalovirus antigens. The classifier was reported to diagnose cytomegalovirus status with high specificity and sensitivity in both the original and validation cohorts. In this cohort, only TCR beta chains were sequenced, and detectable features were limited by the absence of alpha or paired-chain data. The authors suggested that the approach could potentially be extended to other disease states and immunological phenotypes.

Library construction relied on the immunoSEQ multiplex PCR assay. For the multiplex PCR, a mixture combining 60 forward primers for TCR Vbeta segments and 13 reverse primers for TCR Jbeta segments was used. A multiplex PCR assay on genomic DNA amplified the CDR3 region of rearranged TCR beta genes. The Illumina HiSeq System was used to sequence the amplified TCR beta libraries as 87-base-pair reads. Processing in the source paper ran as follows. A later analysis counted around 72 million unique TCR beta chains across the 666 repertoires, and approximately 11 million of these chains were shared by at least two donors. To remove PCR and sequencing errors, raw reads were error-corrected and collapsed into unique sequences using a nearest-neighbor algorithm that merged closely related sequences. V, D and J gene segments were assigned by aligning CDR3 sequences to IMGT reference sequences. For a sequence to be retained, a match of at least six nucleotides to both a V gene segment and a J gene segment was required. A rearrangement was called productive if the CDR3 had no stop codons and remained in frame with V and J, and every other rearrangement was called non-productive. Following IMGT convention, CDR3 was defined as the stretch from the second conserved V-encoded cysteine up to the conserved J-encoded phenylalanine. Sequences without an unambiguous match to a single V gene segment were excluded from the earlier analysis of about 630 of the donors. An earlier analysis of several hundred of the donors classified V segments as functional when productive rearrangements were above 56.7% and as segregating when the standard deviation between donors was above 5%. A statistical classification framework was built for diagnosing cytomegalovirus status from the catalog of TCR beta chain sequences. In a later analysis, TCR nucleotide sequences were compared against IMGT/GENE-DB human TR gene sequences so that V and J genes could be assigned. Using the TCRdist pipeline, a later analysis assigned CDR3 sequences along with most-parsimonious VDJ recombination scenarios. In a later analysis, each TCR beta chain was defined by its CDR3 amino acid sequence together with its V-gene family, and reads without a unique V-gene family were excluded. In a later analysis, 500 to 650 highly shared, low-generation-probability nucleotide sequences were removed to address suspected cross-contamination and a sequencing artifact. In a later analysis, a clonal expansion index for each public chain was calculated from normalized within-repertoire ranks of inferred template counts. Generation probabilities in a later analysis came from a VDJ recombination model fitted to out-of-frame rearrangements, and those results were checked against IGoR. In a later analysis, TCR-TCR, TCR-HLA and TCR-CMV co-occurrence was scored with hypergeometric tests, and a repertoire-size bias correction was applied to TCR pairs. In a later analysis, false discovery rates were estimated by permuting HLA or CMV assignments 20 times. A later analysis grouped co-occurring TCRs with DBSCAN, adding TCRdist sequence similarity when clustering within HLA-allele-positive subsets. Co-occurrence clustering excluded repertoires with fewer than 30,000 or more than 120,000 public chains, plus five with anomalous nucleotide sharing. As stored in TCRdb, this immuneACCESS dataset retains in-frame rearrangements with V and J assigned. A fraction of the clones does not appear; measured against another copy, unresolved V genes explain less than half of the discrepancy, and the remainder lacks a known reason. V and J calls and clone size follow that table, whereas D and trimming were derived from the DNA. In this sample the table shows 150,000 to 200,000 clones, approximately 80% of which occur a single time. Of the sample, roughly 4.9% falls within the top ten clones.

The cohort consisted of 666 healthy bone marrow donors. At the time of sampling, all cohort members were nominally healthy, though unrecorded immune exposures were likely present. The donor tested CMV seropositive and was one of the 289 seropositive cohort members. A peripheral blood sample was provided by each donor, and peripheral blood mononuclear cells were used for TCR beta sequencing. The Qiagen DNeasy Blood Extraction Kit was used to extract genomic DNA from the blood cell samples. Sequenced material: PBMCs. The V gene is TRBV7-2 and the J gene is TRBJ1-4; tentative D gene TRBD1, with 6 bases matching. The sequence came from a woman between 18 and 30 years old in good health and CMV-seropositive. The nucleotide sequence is TGTGCCAGCAGGGTACAGGGTCATAATGAAAAACTGTTTTTT. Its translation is CASRVQGHNEKLFF.